The 3 T cell receptor beta chains given below trace back to one sample, sequenced in a study of blood T cell repertoires in COVID-19 (dated by TCRdb to the early 2020s). The library relied on the immunoSEQ multiplex PCR assay. TCRdb mirrors the immuneACCESS table, restricted to in-frame sequences. Some clones are absent from its copies; in checked studies, under half trace to an unresolved V gene, and the reason for the others is unknown. The sample table holds 300,000 to 450,000 clones, of which approximately 89% were seen once. The top ten hold 1% to 1.5% of the sample. The sample consisted of PBMCs or T cells enriched from blood (not recorded which). These receptor sequences come from a man in his thirties or forties who had recovered from COVID-19.

This clone was seen a single time. The V gene is TRBV13, the J gene TRBJ1-2; D is uncertain. The CDR3 is 13 amino acids. Deletions cut 6 bases from V and 4 bases from J, with 12 bases between. CDR1 and CDR2 (germline): PRHDT, FYEKMQ (reference sequence). This chain's CDR3 is CASSPTGPYGYTF. The DNA for the CDR3 is TGTGCCAGCAGTCCTACGGGTCCCTATGGCTACACCTTC.

The genes are TRBV27 and TRBJ1-5; D possibly corresponds to TRBD1 (5 bases). The germline V and J ends were trimmed by 2 bases and 6 bases, with 8 bases remaining between them. The germline V gene encodes CDR1 MNHEY and CDR2 SMNVEV (reference sequence). This CDR3 is built from 13 residues. In DNA, the CDR3 is TGTGCCAGCAGTTTACGGGGGTTTCAGCCCCAGCATTTT. It encodes CASSLRGFQPQHF.

V usage is TRBV7-9 and J usage is TRBJ2-3; D may be TRBD2 (5 bases). The length of the CDR3 is 13 residues. Trimming pared 5 bases from V and 5 bases from J, leaving 11 bases between. Germline V gives CDR1 SEHNR, CDR2 FQNEAQ (reference sequence). The CDR3 is CASSTDSVDTQYF. The CDR3 nucleotides are TGTGCCAGCAGCACGGACTCGGTAGATACGCAGTATTTT.